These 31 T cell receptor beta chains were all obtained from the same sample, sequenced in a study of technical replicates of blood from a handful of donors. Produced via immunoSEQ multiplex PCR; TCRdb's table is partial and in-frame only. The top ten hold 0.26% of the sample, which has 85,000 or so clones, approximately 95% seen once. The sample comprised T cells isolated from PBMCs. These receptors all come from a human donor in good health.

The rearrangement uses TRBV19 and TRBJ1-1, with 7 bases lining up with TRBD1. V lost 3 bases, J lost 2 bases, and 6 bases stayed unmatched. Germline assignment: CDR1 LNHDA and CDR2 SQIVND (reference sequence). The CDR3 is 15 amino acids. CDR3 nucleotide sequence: TGTGCCAGTAGTATTAGTAACAGGGGAAACACTGAAGCTTTCTTT. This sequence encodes CASSISNRGNTEAFF.

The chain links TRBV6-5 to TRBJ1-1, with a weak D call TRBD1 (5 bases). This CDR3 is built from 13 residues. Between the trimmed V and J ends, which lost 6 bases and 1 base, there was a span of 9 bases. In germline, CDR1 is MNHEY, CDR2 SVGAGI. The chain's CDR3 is CASSSRENTEAFF. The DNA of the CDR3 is TGTGCCAGCAGCTCCAGGGAGAACACTGAAGCTTTCTTT.

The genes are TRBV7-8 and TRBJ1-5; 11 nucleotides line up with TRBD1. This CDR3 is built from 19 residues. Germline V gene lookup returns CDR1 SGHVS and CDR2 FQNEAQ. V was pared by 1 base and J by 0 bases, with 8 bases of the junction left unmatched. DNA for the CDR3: TGTGCCAGCAGCTTAGGCCGGACAGGGGGCACGTATAGCAATCAGCCCCAGCATTTT. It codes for CASSLGRTGGTYSNQPQHF. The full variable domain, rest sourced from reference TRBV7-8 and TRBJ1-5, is GAGVSQSPRYKVAKRGQDVALRCDPISGHVSLFWYQQALGQGPEFLTYFQNEAQLDKSGLPSDRFFAERPEGSVSTLKIQRTQQEDSAVYLCASSLGRTGGTYSNQPQHFGDGTRLSIL.

The CDR3 sequence: CASSSGTGDSYGYTF. DNA for the CDR3: TGTGCCAGCAGCTCAGGGACAGGGGATAGCTATGGCTACACCTTC. The chain couples TRBV9 to TRBJ1-2, with 10 bases identical to TRBD1. The length of the CDR3 is 15 residues. Germline V CDR1 and CDR2: SGDLS, YYNGEE. The ends lost 4 bases at V and 4 bases at J; junction bases unmatched: 7.

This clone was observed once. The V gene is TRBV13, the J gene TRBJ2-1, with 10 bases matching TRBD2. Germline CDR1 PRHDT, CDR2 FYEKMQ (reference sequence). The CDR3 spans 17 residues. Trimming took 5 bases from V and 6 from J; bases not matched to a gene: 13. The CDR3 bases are TGTGCCAGCAGCCCCGTCCGGGAGCGGGGGGGCCTCAATGAGCAGTTCTTC. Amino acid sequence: CASSPVRERGGLNEQFF.

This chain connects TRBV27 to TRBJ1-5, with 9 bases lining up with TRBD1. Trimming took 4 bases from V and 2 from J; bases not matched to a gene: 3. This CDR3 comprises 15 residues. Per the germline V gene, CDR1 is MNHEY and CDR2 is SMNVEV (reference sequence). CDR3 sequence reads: CASSSGQGGNQPQHF. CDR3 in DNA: TGTGCCAGCAGTTCGGGACAGGGTGGCAATCAGCCCCAGCATTTT.

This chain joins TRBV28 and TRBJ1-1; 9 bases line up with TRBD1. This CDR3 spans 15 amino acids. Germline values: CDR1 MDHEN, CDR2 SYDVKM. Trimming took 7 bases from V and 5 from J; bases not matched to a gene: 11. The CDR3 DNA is TGTGCCAGCATTCATACAGGGGGCCTTAGGACTGAAGCTTTCTTT. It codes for CASIHTGGLRTEAFF. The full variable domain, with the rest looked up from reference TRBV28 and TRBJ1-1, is DVKVTQSSRYLVKRTGEKVFLECVQDMDHENMFWYRQDPGLGLRLIYFSYDVKMKEKGDIPEGYSVSREKKERFSLILESASTNQTSMYLCASIHTGGLRTEAFFGQGTRLTVV.

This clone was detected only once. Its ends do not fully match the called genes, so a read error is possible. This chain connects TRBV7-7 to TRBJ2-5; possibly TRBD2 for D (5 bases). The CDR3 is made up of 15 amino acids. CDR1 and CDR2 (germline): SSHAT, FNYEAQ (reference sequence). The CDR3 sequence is CASSFNGRGQETQYF. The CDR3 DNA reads TGTGCTAGCAGCTTCAACGGACGGGGCCAAGAGACCCAGTACTTC.

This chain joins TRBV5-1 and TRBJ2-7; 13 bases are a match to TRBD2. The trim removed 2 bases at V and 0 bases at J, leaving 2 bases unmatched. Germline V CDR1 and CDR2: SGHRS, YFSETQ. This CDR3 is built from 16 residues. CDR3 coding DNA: TGCGCCAGCAGCTTTCGACTAGCGGGGGGCTCCTACGAGCAGTACTTC. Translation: CASSFRLAGGSYEQYF.

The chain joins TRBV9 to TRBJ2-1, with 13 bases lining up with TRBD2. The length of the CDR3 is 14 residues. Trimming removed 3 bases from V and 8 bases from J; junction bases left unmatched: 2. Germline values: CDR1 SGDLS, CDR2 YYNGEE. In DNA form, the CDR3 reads TGTGCCAGCAGCGCGACTAGCGGGGGGTATGAGCAGTTCTTC. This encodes CASSATSGGYEQFF.

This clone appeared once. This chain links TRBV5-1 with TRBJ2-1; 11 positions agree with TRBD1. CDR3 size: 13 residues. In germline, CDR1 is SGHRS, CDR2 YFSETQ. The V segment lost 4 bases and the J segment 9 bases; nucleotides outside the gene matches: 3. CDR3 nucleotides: TGCGCCAGCAGCCCGGGACAGGGGGGTGAGCAGTTCTTC. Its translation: CASSPGQGGEQFF.

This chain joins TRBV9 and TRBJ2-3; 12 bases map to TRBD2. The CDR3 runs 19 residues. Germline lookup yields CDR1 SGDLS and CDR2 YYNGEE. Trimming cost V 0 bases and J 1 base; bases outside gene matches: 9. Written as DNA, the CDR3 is TGTGCCAGCAGCGTAGGGGCTAGCGGGAGGGCCAGGGGCACAGATACGCAGTATTTT. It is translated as CASSVGASGRARGTDTQYF.

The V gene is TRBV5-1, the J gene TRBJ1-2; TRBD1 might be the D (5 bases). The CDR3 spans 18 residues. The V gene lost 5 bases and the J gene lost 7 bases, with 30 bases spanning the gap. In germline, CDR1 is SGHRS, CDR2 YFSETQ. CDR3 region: CASSSIPGPSEGRGGYTF. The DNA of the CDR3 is TGCGCCAGCAGTTCTATCCCCGGGCCCTCGGAGGGGCGGGGTGGCTACACCTTC.

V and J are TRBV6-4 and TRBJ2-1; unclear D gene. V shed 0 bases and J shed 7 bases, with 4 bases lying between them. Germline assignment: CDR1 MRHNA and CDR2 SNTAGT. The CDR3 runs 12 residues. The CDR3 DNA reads TGTGCCAGCAGTGACTCCGGGAATGAGCAGTTCTTC. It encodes CASSDSGNEQFF.

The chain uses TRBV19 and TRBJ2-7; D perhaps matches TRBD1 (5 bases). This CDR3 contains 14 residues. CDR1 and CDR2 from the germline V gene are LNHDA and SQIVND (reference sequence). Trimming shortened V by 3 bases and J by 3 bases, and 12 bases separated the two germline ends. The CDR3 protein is CASSISPGNYEQYF. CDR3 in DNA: TGTGCCAGTAGTATCTCTCCAGGGAACTACGAGCAGTACTTC.

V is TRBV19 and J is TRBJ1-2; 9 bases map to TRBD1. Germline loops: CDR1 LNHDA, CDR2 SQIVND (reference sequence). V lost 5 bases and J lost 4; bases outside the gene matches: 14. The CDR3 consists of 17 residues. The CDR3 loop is CASSPSGQGWSSYGYTF. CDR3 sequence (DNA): TGTGCCAGTAGTCCTAGCGGACAGGGGTGGTCGTCCTATGGCTACACCTTC.

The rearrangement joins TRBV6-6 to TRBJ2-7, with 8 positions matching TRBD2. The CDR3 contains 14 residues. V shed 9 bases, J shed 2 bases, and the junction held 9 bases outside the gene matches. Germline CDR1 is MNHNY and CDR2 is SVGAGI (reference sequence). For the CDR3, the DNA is TGTGCCAGTTCCAGCGGGAGCTCCACCTACGAGCAGTACTTC. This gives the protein CASSSGSSTYEQYF.

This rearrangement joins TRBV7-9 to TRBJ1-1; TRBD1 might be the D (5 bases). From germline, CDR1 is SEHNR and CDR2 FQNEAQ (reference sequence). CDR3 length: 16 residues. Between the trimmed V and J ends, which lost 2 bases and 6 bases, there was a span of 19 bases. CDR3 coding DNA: TGTGCCAGCAGCTTATGGGGACCGGGTGGAGGGCCTGAAGCTTTCTTT. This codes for CASSLWGPGGGPEAFF.

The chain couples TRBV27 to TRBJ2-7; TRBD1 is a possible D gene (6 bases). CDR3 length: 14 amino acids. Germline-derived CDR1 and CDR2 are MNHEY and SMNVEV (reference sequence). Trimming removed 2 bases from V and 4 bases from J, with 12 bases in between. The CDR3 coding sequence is TGTGCCAGCAGTTTAGTTGGGGGCTTTTACGAGCAGTACTTC. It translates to CASSLVGGFYEQYF.

CDR3 coding DNA: TGTGCCAGCAGCGCGGCGGTGGGCACTGAAGCTTTCTTT. It specifies CASSAAVGTEAFF. The chain carries TRBV6-1 and TRBJ1-1; D remains ambiguous. The germline V and J ends were trimmed by 6 bases and 4 bases, with 12 bases remaining between them. The CDR3 is 13 residues long. Germline CDR1 is MNHNS and CDR2 is SASEGT.

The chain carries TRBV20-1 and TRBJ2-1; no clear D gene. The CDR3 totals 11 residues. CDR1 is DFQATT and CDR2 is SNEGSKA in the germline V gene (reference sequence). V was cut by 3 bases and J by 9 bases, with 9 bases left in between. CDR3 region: CSASSDTEQFF. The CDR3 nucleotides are TGCAGTGCTAGTTCCGACACTGAGCAGTTCTTC.

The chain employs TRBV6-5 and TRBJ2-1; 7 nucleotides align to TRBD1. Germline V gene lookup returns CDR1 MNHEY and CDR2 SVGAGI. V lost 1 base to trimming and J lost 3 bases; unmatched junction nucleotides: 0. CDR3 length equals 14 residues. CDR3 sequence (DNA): TGTGCCAGCAGTTACTGGGACAGCTACAATGAGCAGTTCTTC. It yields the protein CASSYWDSYNEQFF.

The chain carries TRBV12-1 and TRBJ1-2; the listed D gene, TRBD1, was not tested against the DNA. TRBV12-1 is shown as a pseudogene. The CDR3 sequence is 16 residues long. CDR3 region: CASRFATEQGNYGYTF. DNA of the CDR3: TGTGCCAGCAGGTTCGCGACAGAACAGGGTAACTATGGCTACACCTTC.

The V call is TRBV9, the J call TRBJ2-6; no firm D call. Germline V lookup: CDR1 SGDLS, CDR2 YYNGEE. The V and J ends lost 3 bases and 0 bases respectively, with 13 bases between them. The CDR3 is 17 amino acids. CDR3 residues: CASSGWVEYSGANVLTF. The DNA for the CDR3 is TGTGCCAGCAGCGGGTGGGTGGAGTACTCTGGGGCCAACGTCCTGACTTTC.

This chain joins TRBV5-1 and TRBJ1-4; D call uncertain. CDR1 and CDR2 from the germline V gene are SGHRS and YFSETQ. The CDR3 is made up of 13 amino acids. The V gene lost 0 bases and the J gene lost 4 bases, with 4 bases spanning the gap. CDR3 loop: CASSLGYNEKLFF. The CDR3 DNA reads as TGCGCCAGCAGCTTGGGTTATAATGAAAAACTGTTTTTT.

DNA of the CDR3: TGCGCCAGCAGCTCGGGAGCGGGTGTAGATACGCAGTATTTT. It yields the protein CASSSGAGVDTQYF. The chain is built from TRBV5-1 and TRBJ2-3; TRBD2 is a possible D gene (6 bases). The CDR3 totals 14 residues. V was shortened by 3 bases and J by 5 bases, with 13 bases between the two germline ends. The germline V gene has CDR1 SGHRS and CDR2 YFSETQ.

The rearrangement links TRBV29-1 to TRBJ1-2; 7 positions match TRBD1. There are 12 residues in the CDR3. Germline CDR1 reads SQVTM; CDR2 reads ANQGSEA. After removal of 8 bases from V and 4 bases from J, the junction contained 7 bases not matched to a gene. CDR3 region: CSFRGPSYGYTF. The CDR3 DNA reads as TGCAGCTTTAGGGGGCCTAGCTATGGCTACACCTTC. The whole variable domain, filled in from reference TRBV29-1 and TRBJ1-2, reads SAVISQKPSRDICQRGTSLTIQCQVDSQVTMMFWYRQQPGQSLTLIATANQGSEATYESGFVIDKFPISRPNLTFSTLTVSNMSPEDSSIYLCSFRGPSYGYTFGSGTRLTVV.

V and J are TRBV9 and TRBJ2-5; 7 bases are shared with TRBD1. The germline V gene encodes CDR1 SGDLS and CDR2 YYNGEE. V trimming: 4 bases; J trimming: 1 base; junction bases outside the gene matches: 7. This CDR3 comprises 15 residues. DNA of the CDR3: TGTGCCAGCAGCCCAGGGGGACAGAGCCAAGAGACCCAGTACTTC. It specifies CASSPGGQSQETQYF.

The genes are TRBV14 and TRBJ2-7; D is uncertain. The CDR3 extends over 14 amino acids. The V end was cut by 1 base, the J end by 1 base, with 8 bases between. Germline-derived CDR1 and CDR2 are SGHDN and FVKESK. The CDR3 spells CASSQVPYSYEQYF. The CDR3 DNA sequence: TGTGCCAGCAGCCAAGTTCCCTATTCCTACGAGCAGTACTTC.

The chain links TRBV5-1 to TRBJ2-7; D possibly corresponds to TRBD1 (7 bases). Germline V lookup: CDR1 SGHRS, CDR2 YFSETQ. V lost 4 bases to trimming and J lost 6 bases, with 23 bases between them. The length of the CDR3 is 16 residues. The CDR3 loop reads CASSPVTGTPVSEQYF. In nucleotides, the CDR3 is TGCGCCAGCAGCCCGGTGACAGGGACTCCCGTAAGCGAGCAGTACTTC.

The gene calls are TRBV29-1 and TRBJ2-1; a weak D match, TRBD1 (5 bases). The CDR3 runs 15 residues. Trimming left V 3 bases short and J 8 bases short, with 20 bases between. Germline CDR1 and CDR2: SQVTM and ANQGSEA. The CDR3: CSVEVRRESIDEQFF. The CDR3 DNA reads TGCAGCGTTGAGGTCCGCAGGGAAAGTATCGATGAGCAGTTCTTC.